This TCR beta chain was sequenced during a study of beta chain features in type 1 diabetes. Study results and limitations: For type 1 diabetes patients, VDJ junctions showed fewer insertions and more deletions. It was among patients, rather than healthy donors, that naive, central memory and Treg TCRB repertoires appeared more similar. Among patients with Type 1 diabetes, TCRB CDR3s were moderately but significantly shorter in every one of the four CD4+ subsets.

Via the markers CD45RO/CCR7/CD25/CD127/CD95/CD27, stem cell-like memory, regulatory, central memory and naive CD4+ cells were sorted. For this clone: The antigen is unknown.

Expressed TCRB transcripts got sequenced, as all isolated RNA was reverse transcribed. The average output of naive, central memory and regulatory T cell samples was around 3.5 million reads. Some clones are missing from TCRdb's copy, which holds only in-frame ones; the method was immunoSEQ multiplex PCR. The table records a few hundred thousand clones, 20% to 25% of them present only once. Germline CDR1 and CDR2: SGHNT and YYREEE (reference sequence). The CDR3 runs to 15 residues. Losses at the gene ends were 0 bases for V and 5 bases for J; bases not matched to a gene: 3. The V call is TRBV5-4, the J call TRBJ2-5, with 11 bases that match TRBD2. Specimen: naive CD4+ T cells from blood. The source of this sequence is a woman aged 30 to 39 with type 1 diabetes. CDR3 protein: CASSLDLAGGETQYF. CDR3 coding DNA: TGTGCCAGCAGCTTGGACCTAGCGGGAGGTGAGACCCAGTACTTC.